Shown below are 24 T cell receptor beta chains from a single sample sequenced in a study of blood T cell repertoires in COVID-19 (TCRdb year 2020). Library creation used the immunoSEQ multiplex PCR assay. TCRdb's version of the immuneACCESS table is confined to in-frame rearrangements and falls short of the full clone set. An unresolved V gene accounts for under half of the shortfall where checked; the remainder is of unknown origin. This sample has some 150,000 clones in its table, and roughly 84% of those were observed once. Of the sample, less than 50% is held by the ten largest clones. Sequencing was performed on peripheral blood. The receptors here all came from a human donor in a cohort sampled during active COVID-19.

The chain links TRBV6-5 to TRBJ1-2; D is possibly TRBD1 (5 bases). The V gene lost 4 bases and the J gene lost 0 bases, with 9 bases spanning the gap. The CDR3 covers 14 residues. Germline CDR1 and CDR2: MNHEY and SVGAGI. The CDR3 DNA reads TGTGCCAGCAGTTTGACAGCCCCTAACTATGGCTACACCTTC. Amino acids: CASSLTAPNYGYTF.

This chain uses TRBV4-3 with TRBJ2-1; 9 bases fit TRBD2. The CDR3 is 18 amino acids. Per germline, CDR1 LGHNA and CDR2 YSLEER. V lost 0 bases, J lost 0 bases, and 6 bases stayed unmatched. CDR3 in DNA: TGCGCCAGCAGCCAAGAATTTACTAGCGGGTCCTCCTACAATGAGCAGTTCTTC. It translates to CASSQEFTSGSSYNEQFF.

CDR3 coding DNA: TGTGCCAGTAGTATAAGCCTGAACACTGAAGCTTTCTTT. Translated, it gives CASSISLNTEAFF. The chain employs TRBV19 and TRBJ1-1; D uncertain. CDR1 LNHDA and CDR2 SQIVND come from the germline V gene (reference sequence). This CDR3 is built from 13 residues. The V and J ends lost 2 bases and 0 bases respectively, with 4 bases between them.

The chain carries TRBV6-1 and TRBJ1-5; weak D call: TRBD1 (6 bases). V gave up 3 bases and J gave up 9 bases, with 12 bases separating them. Germline V gene data show CDR1 as MNHNS and CDR2 as SASEGT. This CDR3 has 13 amino acids. CDR3 coding DNA: TGTGCCAGCAGTGAGACAGGTAATAGGCCCCAGCATTTT. Translation gives CASSETGNRPQHF.

Written as DNA, the CDR3 is TGCGCCAGCAGCCCGAGAGCCGGGACAAGGAACACTGAAGCTTTCTTT. As protein: CASSPRAGTRNTEAFF. The chain links TRBV5-1 to TRBJ1-1; possibly TRBD1 for D (6 bases). The length of the CDR3 is 16 residues. Germline values: CDR1 SGHRS, CDR2 YFSETQ. V dropped 4 bases and J dropped 1 base, with 17 bases sitting between them.

The chain has TRBV6-2 or TRBV6-3 and TRBJ1-1; TRBD1 agrees at 10 bases. The CDR3 contains 17 residues. Germline CDR1 MNHEY, CDR2 SVGEGT. Trimming took 2 bases from V and 4 from J; bases not matched to a gene: 10. The CDR3 protein is CASSYDGTGELGTEAFF. CDR3 nucleotide sequence: TGTGCCAGCAGTTACGACGGGACAGGGGAATTGGGCACTGAAGCTTTCTTT.

The V and J genes are TRBV19 and TRBJ2-3, with a possible D match to TRBD2 (6 bases). The CDR3 covers 14 residues. Germline V gene sequence: CDR1 LNHDA, CDR2 SQIVND (reference sequence). The CDR3 reads CVSKRVAGTDTQYF. CDR3 sequence (DNA): TGTGTTAGCAAGCGGGTAGCTGGGACAGATACGCAGTATTTT.

The rearrangement links TRBV19 to TRBJ2-2; 11 positions match TRBD2. The CDR3 extends over 16 amino acids. Germline V lookup: CDR1 LNHDA, CDR2 SQIVND (reference sequence). Trimming cost V 4 bases and J 2 bases; bases outside gene matches: 3. Here the CDR3 DNA reads TGTGCCAGTAGTACCCTAGCGGGGGGTAACACCGGGGAGCTGTTTTTT. It specifies CASSTLAGGNTGELFF.

V gene TRBV7-2 combines with J gene TRBJ1-2; TRBD1 is a possible D gene (6 bases). This CDR3 has 14 amino acids. Germline CDR1 reads SGHTA; CDR2 reads FQGNSA. V lost 5 bases to trimming and J lost 4 bases, with 14 bases between them. The CDR3 region has the DNA TGTGCCAGCAGCCCGGGGGGCGGATTCTATGGCTACACCTTC. Protein: CASSPGGGFYGYTF. The variable domain in full, completed from reference TRBV7-2 and TRBJ1-2, reads GAGVSQSPSNKVTEKGKDVELRCDPISGHTALYWYRQSLGQGLEFLIYFQGNSAPDKSGLPSDRFSAERTGGSVSTLTIQRTQQEDSAVYLCASSPGGGFYGYTFGSGTRLTVV.

This clone was picked up a small number of times. This chain links TRBV7-2 with TRBJ2-2, with a tentative D call TRBD1 (5 bases). Trimming cost V 1 base and J 7 bases, with 16 bases left between them. Germline assignment: CDR1 SGHTA and CDR2 FQGNSA. CDR3 length: 16 residues. CDR3 in amino acids: CASSLDRQGTGGELFF. The CDR3 nucleotides are TGTGCCAGCAGCTTAGACCGCCAGGGAACTGGCGGGGAGCTGTTTTTT.

This chain links TRBV28 with TRBJ1-2, with 7 bases that match TRBD1. CDR1 is MDHEN, CDR2 SYDVKM, per germline. This CDR3 is built from 14 residues. The junction had 6 bases not matched to a gene; V was cut back by 6 bases and J by 2 bases. CDR3 loop: CASSPGQTNYGYTF. The CDR3 nucleotides read TGTGCCAGCAGCCCGGGACAGACCAACTATGGCTACACCTTC.

The chain employs TRBV5-1 and TRBJ1-1; 7 nucleotides align to TRBD1. The CDR3 has 15 amino acids. V gave up 3 bases and J gave up 9 bases; unmatched junction bases: 14. Germline assignment: CDR1 SGHRS and CDR2 YFSETQ. This CDR3 reads CASSSNRQGLSQAFF. For the CDR3, the DNA is TGCGCCAGCAGCTCCAACCGACAGGGCCTTTCACAAGCTTTCTTT.

Only one count was recorded for this clone. The chain couples TRBV19 to TRBJ1-5, with D possibly matching TRBD1 (5 bases). The CDR3 has 17 amino acids. The V and J ends lost 5 bases and 2 bases respectively, with 19 bases between them. The germline V gene encodes CDR1 LNHDA and CDR2 SQIVND (reference sequence). The CDR3 here is CASSPEPRLRGNQPQHF. Here the CDR3 DNA reads TGTGCCAGTAGTCCAGAGCCGCGACTCAGGGGCAATCAGCCCCAGCATTTT.

This chain links TRBV2 with TRBJ2-7; TRBD2 aligns across 8 bases. The CDR3 length is 17 residues. CDR1 SNHLY and CDR2 FYNNEI come from the germline V gene. V lost 7 bases, J lost 0 bases, and 14 bases stayed unmatched. The CDR3 nucleotides read TGTGCCAGCACCAACTCCTTTTGGGGGACTAGCTCCTACGAGCAGTACTTC. Its protein is CASTNSFWGTSSYEQYF.

The chain employs TRBV7-2 and TRBJ2-2; 8 bases fit TRBD2. Losses at the gene ends were 3 bases for V and 5 bases for J; bases not matched to a gene: 5. CDR3 length equals 15 residues. Germline loops: CDR1 SGHTA, CDR2 FQGNSA. The CDR3 spells CASSFRGGQTGELFF. The CDR3 nucleotides read TGTGCCAGCAGCTTTCGGGGGGGGCAAACCGGGGAGCTGTTTTTT.

The chain is built from TRBV2 and TRBJ1-2; 8 bases map to TRBD1. The CDR3 has 14 residues. V lost 7 bases to trimming and J lost 2 bases; unmatched junction nucleotides: 6. Germline lookup yields CDR1 SNHLY and CDR2 FYNNEI. The CDR3 loop reads CASNPDRVNYGYTF. The DNA for the CDR3 is TGTGCCAGCAATCCGGACAGGGTCAACTATGGCTACACCTTC.

This clone was detected once. The chain links TRBV12-3 or TRBV12-4 to TRBJ1-3, with D unresolved. The CDR3 runs to 11 residues. As DNA, the CDR3 is TGTGCTTCCCATGCGCGAAACACCATATATTTT. Its protein product is CASHARNTIYF.

This chain connects TRBV5-4 to TRBJ1-2, with 10 bases identical to TRBD1. V lost 4 bases, J lost 6 bases, and 12 bases stayed unmatched. In germline, CDR1 is SGHNT, CDR2 YYREEE (reference sequence). CDR3 length: 16 residues. CDR3 coding DNA: TGTGCCAGCAGCGAAGGACCGGGACAGGGGACTCATGGCTACACCTTC. Residues: CASSEGPGQGTHGYTF.

The CDR3 nucleotides are TGTGCCAGCAGTTTAGCGGGGCTAGGCTCCGATACGCAGTATTTT. Translation: CASSLAGLGSDTQYF. The chain is built from TRBV28 and TRBJ2-3; a weak D match, TRBD2 (6 bases). The CDR3 loop spans 15 amino acids. V dropped 2 bases and J dropped 6 bases, with 15 bases sitting between them. Germline loops: CDR1 MDHEN, CDR2 SYDVKM.

This clone was counted only a few times. The chain couples TRBV5-1 to TRBJ1-2, with D perhaps matching TRBD1 (5 bases). The length of the CDR3 is 14 residues. With 0 bases removed from V and 11 bases from J, the gap between germline ends came to 17 bases. CDR1 is SGHRS and CDR2 is YFSETQ in the germline V gene. CDR3 nucleotide sequence: TGCGCCAGCAGCTTGGGCTCGGGACTTAAGGAGTACACCTTC. This sequence encodes CASSLGSGLKEYTF. The full variable domain, in which reference TRBV5-1 and TRBJ1-2 provide the parts outside the CDR3, is KAGVTQTPRYLIKTRGQQVTLSCSPISGHRSVSWYQQTPGQGLQFLFEYFSETQRNKGNFPGRFSGRQFSNSRSEMNVSTLELGDSALYLCASSLGSGLKEYTFGSGTRLTVV.

This clone was seen once. The chain employs TRBV23-1 and TRBJ2-7; the D is unclear. TRBV23-1 is classed as an ORF, of uncertain function. The CDR3 length is 13 residues. The V end was cut by 1 base, the J end by 7 bases, with 11 bases between. CDR3 coding DNA: TGCGCCAGCAGTCAATTGCGGTGGTGTGAGCAGTACTTC. Translated: CASSQLRWCEQYF.

The chain recombines TRBV9 with TRBJ2-7; TRBD2 matches at 9 bases. The CDR3 has 14 residues. Looked up from germline, CDR1 is SGDLS and CDR2 is YYNGEE. V gave up 6 bases and J gave up 4 bases; unmatched junction bases: 8. The CDR3: CASTPGLAGYEQYF. CDR3 coding DNA: TGTGCCAGCACCCCGGGACTAGCAGGTTACGAGCAGTACTTC.

This sequence joins TRBV9 and TRBJ1-2; TRBD1 is a possible D gene (5 bases). Looked up from germline, CDR1 is SGDLS and CDR2 is YYNGEE. CDR3 length equals 11 residues. The germline V and J ends were trimmed by 5 bases and 4 bases, with 6 bases remaining between them. The CDR3 sequence: CASRGVYGYTF. The CDR3 coding sequence is TGTGCCAGCAGAGGGGTCTATGGCTACACCTTC.

The gene calls are TRBV2 and TRBJ2-1, with a possible D match to TRBD2 (5 bases). This CDR3 comprises 15 residues. The germline gives CDR1 SNHLY, CDR2 FYNNEI. Trimming cost V 4 bases and J 5 bases, with 15 bases left between them. The CDR3 here is CASSVPGNNNNEQFF. The CDR3 DNA reads as TGTGCCAGCAGTGTTCCGGGGAACAATAACAATGAGCAGTTCTTC.